This TCR beta chain derives from a study of CD4 T cells in relation to SARS-CoV-2 and coronaviruses. Overall study context: ViraFEST: approximately 10-day antigen culture of PBMCs, then TCR beta CDR3 sequencing.

Unexposed donor CD4+ T cells date from about 2011-2018, before the COVID-19 pandemic. After roughly 9 days of culture, CD4+ T cells were isolated. As for this clone: Its target is unknown.

Some clones are missing from TCRdb's copy, which holds only in-frame ones; the method was immunoSEQ multiplex PCR. The sample contains roughly 30,000 clones, about 80% of which appear only once. CDR1 and CDR2 from the germline V gene are MNHEY and SMNVEV (reference sequence). The CDR3 covers 15 residues. V was cut by 8 bases and J by 0 bases, with 11 bases left in between. The chain employs TRBV27 and TRBJ1-6; no definite D call. Sequencing input: CD4+ T cells from PBMCs, cultured in vitro. The TCR originated in a human donor in good health. The CDR3 sequence is CASCGRFSYNSPLHF. The CDR3 nucleotides are TGTGCCAGCTGTGGACGGTTCTCCTATAATTCACCCCTCCACTTT.